Shown below are 22 T cell receptor beta chains from a single sample sequenced in a study of CD8+CD57+ T cells in acquired aplastic anemia. Genomic DNA was employed as the template in profiling TCR beta VDJ and CDR3. TCRdb called the reads again in MiXCR, with one record for every CDR3 protein. The sample consists of about 42,000 distinct CDR3 sequences, around 67% of them appearing once. Sequenced: sorted CD4+, CD8+, or CD8+CD57+ T cells (not recorded which) from PBMCs. Receptors were obtained from a human donor in good health, serving as a control.

DNA of the CDR3: TGTGCCATCGCGACAGGGATGGAAGAGACCCAGTACTTC. Translating gives CAIATGMEETQYF. The chain has TRBV10-3 and TRBJ2-5; 7 nucleotides agree with TRBD1. CDR1 and CDR2 from the germline V gene are ENHRY and SYGVKD. This CDR3 has 13 amino acids. Losses at the gene ends were 8 bases for V and 3 bases for J; bases not matched to a gene: 6.

This clonotype came up many times. The genes are TRBV20-1 and TRBJ1-6, with 7 bases that match TRBD1. The germline gives CDR1 DFQATT, CDR2 SNEGSKA (reference sequence). V shed 6 bases and J 6 bases; nucleotides not matched to a gene: 14. This CDR3 is built from 16 residues. The CDR3 nucleotides read TGCAGTGCGGACGACAGGGATGGGTATATTAATTCACCCCTCCACTTT. This encodes CSADDRDGYINSPLHF.

This clonotype was recorded many times. The chain is built from TRBV9 and TRBJ2-5; 14 bases are a match to TRBD2. Germline CDR1 is SGDLS and CDR2 is YYNGEE. J lost 5 bases, V lost 0 bases, and 3 bases had no gene match. The CDR3 runs to 16 residues. CDR3 region: CASSVGGLAGVETQYF. The CDR3 coding sequence is TGTGCCAGCAGCGTAGGGGGACTAGCGGGGGTGGAGACCCAGTACTTC.

The rearrangement links TRBV29-1 to TRBJ1-1, with D perhaps matching TRBD1 (5 bases). The germline gives CDR1 SQVTM, CDR2 ANQGSEA. V lost 5 bases and J lost 3, with 16 bases in between. The CDR3 sequence is 14 residues long. Here the CDR3 reads CSVTSRDRYTEAFF. CDR3 bases: TGCAGCGTTACTTCCCGGGACCGCTACACTGAAGCTTTCTTT.

V gene TRBV15 combines with J gene TRBJ1-2; the D is unclear. The germline V and J ends were trimmed by 3 bases and 4 bases, with 9 bases remaining between them. CDR3 size: 13 residues. In germline, CDR1 is LNHNV, CDR2 YYDKDF (reference sequence). The CDR3 reads CATSSRQAYGYTF. The CDR3 region has the DNA TGTGCCACCAGCAGCCGACAAGCCTATGGCTACACCTTC.

In DNA, the CDR3 is TGTGCCAGCAGGCAGCAGATGAACACTGAAGCTTTCTTT. Protein product: CASRQQMNTEAFF. The chain carries TRBV7-2 and TRBJ1-1; D not resolved. Germline V lookup: CDR1 SGHTA, CDR2 FQGNSA. Trimming removed 6 bases at V and 0 bases at J, with 8 bases between. The CDR3 consists of 13 residues. The full variable domain, with the rest looked up from reference TRBV7-2 and TRBJ1-1, is GAGVSQSPSNKVTEKGKDVELRCDPISGHTALYWYRQSLGQGLEFLIYFQGNSAPDKSGLPSDRFSAERTGGSVSTLTIQRTQQEDSAVYLCASRQQMNTEAFFGQGTRLTVV.

On this clonotype itself: Germline and junction disagree at one end, which may indicate a read error. This chain uses TRBV10-1 with TRBJ2-3; D remains ambiguous. The germline V gene encodes CDR1 WNHNN and CDR2 SYGVQD (reference sequence). This CDR3 comprises 13 residues. CDR3 in DNA: TGTGCCAGCAACGAACTCGGGACAGATACGCAGTATTTT. Encoded protein: CASNELGTDTQYF.

The chain couples TRBV7-9 to TRBJ1-1; unclear D gene. Germline CDR1 is SEHNR and CDR2 is FQNEAQ (reference sequence). Trimming took 1 base from V and 3 from J, leaving 12 bases between them. The CDR3 sequence is 15 residues long. The CDR3 region is CASSLGTNRDTEAFF. CDR3 bases: TGTGCCAGCAGCTTAGGTACTAACCGGGACACTGAAGCTTTCTTT.

The chain carries TRBV25-1 and TRBJ1-6, with D possibly TRBD1 on 5 matching bases. Germline V CDR1 and CDR2: MGHDK, SYGVNS. The CDR3 spans 15 residues. V was clipped by 3 bases and J by 9 bases, with 15 bases between them. In nucleotides, the CDR3 is TGTGCCAGCAGTGATGGCTGGGGCGGCGGTTCACCCCTCCACTTT. Translating it yields CASSDGWGGGSPLHF.

The chain is built from TRBV4-1 and TRBJ2-7; no reliable D call. V gave up 4 bases and J gave up 3 bases, with 16 bases separating them. Germline assignment: CDR1 MGHRA and CDR2 YSYEKL. CDR3 size: 15 residues. The CDR3 nucleotides read TGCGCCAGCAGCCCCAGCCCACACGGAGACTACGAGCAGTACTTC. This encodes CASSPSPHGDYEQYF.

This chain uses TRBV20-1 with TRBJ2-7; D possibly corresponds to TRBD2 (7 bases). V lost 6 bases, J lost 3 bases, and 18 bases lay in between. The CDR3 extends over 14 amino acids. In germline, CDR1 is DFQATT, CDR2 SNEGSKA (reference sequence). The CDR3 spells CSATLGGAHYEQYF. Here the CDR3 DNA reads TGCAGTGCCACCCTTGGGGGGGCCCACTACGAGCAGTACTTC.

As for this clonotype: At one end the junction does not follow the germline gene, possibly because of a read error. V usage is TRBV25-1 and J usage is TRBJ2-7; D possibly corresponds to TRBD1 (5 bases). Per germline, CDR1 MGHDK and CDR2 SYGVNS. CDR3 length equals 16 residues. Here the CDR3 reads CASSVGWAGQTIPYSF. The DNA for the CDR3 is TGTGCCAGCAGTGTAGGATGGGCAGGGCAGACAATACCCTACAGCTTC.

The rearrangement joins TRBV5-4 to TRBJ2-7; TRBD1 is a possible D gene (6 bases). Per the germline V gene, CDR1 is SGHNT and CDR2 is YYREEE (reference sequence). The CDR3 runs 15 residues. V was pared by 5 bases and J by 7 bases, with 22 bases between. The CDR3 loop is CASSDKGRGIGEQYF. CDR3 nucleotide sequence: TGTGCCAGCAGTGACAAGGGCAGGGGAATAGGAGAGCAGTACTTC.

By share, this clonotype ranks as medium-sized. The chain combines TRBV29-1 with TRBJ2-2; 16 bases match TRBD2. The CDR3 runs to 17 residues. V was pared by 3 bases and J by 2 bases, with 3 bases of the junction left unmatched. CDR1 and CDR2 from the germline V gene are SQVTM and ANQGSEA. CDR3 region: CSVEGLAGGLNTGELFF. CDR3 nucleotide sequence: TGCAGCGTTGAGGGACTAGCGGGGGGGCTAAACACCGGGGAGCTGTTTTTT.

Turning to this clonotype: Just one base apart from a much larger clone, this may be a read error. The final CDR3 position lacks the conserved phenylalanine or tryptophan, pointing to a likely read error. This chain uses TRBV28 with TRBJ2-7; D remains ambiguous. This CDR3 is built from 15 residues. The germline CDR1 and CDR2 sequences are MDHEN and SYDVKM. With 3 bases removed from V and 1 base from J, the gap between germline ends came to 13 bases. CDR3 DNA: TGTGCCAGCAGTTTGGGTCGTGTAGGGTCCTACGAGCAGTACCTC. Translation: CASSLGRVGSYEQYL.

A remark on this clonotype: A read error may produce the germline difference seen at one junction end. V and J are TRBV11-1 and TRBJ1-3; 7 bases are shared with TRBD1. The CDR3 has 16 amino acids. In germline, CDR1 is SGHAT, CDR2 FQDESV (reference sequence). The CDR3 is CASSTETGRHANTIYF. For the CDR3, the DNA is TGCGCCAGCAGCACAGAGACAGGGAGGCATGCAAACACCATATATTTT.

The chain has TRBV4-2 and TRBJ2-3; D not resolved. The CDR3 extends over 14 amino acids. V lost 5 bases, J lost 1 base, and 10 bases lay in between. CDR1 LGHNA and CDR2 YNFKEQ come from the germline V gene. The CDR3: CASSSRIGTDTQYF. DNA of the CDR3: TGTGCCAGCAGCTCCCGGATAGGCACAGATACGCAGTATTTT.

This chain connects TRBV10-1 to TRBJ1-5; D not resolved. The CDR3 covers 15 residues. Trimming took off 3 bases at V and 3 bases at J, with 12 bases between the two ends. Germline CDR1 is WNHNN and CDR2 is SYGVQD (reference sequence). The chain's CDR3 is CASSDGRSLNQPQHF. The CDR3, as DNA: TGCGCCAGCAGTGATGGCAGGAGCCTCAATCAGCCCCAGCATTTT.

CDR3: CATSDLSRASTDTQYF. The CDR3, as DNA: TGTGCCACCAGTGATTTGAGCAGGGCTAGCACAGATACGCAGTATTTT. This chain uses TRBV24-1 with TRBJ2-3; weak D call: TRBD1 (5 bases). CDR3 length: 16 amino acids. CDR1 KGHDR and CDR2 SFDVKD come from the germline V gene. Trimming took off 0 bases at V and 0 bases at J, with 9 bases between the two ends.

V and J are TRBV19 and TRBJ1-5; TRBD1 matches at 7 bases. CDR3 length: 15 amino acids. Germline V gene data show CDR1 as LNHDA and CDR2 as SQIVND (reference sequence). J was trimmed by 4 bases and V by 5 bases; bases with no gene match: 8. The DNA for the CDR3 is TGTGCCAGTAGTTGGAGGCAGGGGGGGAATCAGCCCCAGCATTTT. Protein product: CASSWRQGGNQPQHF. The whole variable domain, filled in from reference TRBV19 and TRBJ1-5, reads DGGITQSPKYLFRKEGQNVTLSCEQNLNHDAMYWYRQDPGQGLRLIYYSQIVNDFQKGDIAEGYSVSREKKESFPLTVTSAQKNPTAFYLCASSWRQGGNQPQHFGDGTRLSIL.

The chain is built from TRBV24-1 and TRBJ1-6, with D tentatively TRBD1 (5 bases). The germline V gene has CDR1 KGHDR and CDR2 SFDVKD. The CDR3 covers 15 residues. Trimming left V 8 bases short and J 13 bases short, with 23 bases between. The CDR3 bases are TGTGCCACCATCCGCCCCCCGGGACCGCCTTATCCCCTCCACTTT. Translated: CATIRPPGPPYPLHF.

The chain is built from TRBV7-2 and TRBJ1-6; possible D gene TRBD1, 6 bases. Germline CDR1 is SGHTA and CDR2 is FQGNSA. V was shortened by 5 bases and J by 9 bases, with 14 bases between the two germline ends. This CDR3 is 14 amino acids long. For the CDR3, the DNA is TGTGCCAGCAGCCTCGGGACAAGTGGTTCACCCCTCCACTTT. It yields the protein CASSLGTSGSPLHF.